The T cell receptor beta chain described here comes from a study of cytomegalovirus exposure and HLA in healthy donors. Per the germline V gene, CDR1 is MNHNY and CDR2 is SVGAGI (reference sequence). Trimming took 7 bases from V and 2 from J; bases not matched to a gene: 8. This CDR3 comprises 15 residues. The study ran its PCR with 60 Vbeta and 13 Jbeta primers. TCRdb's copy holds only in-frame clones and misses some; the assay was immunoSEQ multiplex PCR. The sample includes 100,000 to 150,000 clones, roughly 74% of them seen just once. The V gene is TRBV6-6, the J gene TRBJ2-5; 9 nucleotides match TRBD2. This receptor was taken from a male donor in good health and CMV-seronegative. Sequences were obtained from PBMCs. CDR3: CASKVSGGIQETQYF. CDR3 sequence (DNA): TGTGCCAGCAAAGTGAGCGGGGGGATTCAAGAGACCCAGTACTTC.